The 19 T cell receptor beta chains given below trace back to one sample, sequenced in a study of blood T cell repertoires in COVID-19 (TCRdb year 2020). Libraries were constructed by the immunoSEQ multiplex PCR assay. TCRdb provides this immuneACCESS table in a form limited to in-frame rearrangements. Some clones are lacking; in checked studies, under half of them reflect an unresolved V gene, and why the rest are absent is not known. Present in this sample are 430,000 or so clones, around nine tenths of which were seen just once. The biggest ten clones account for around 1.5% of the sample. The sequencing input was PBMCs or T cells enriched from blood (not recorded which). These receptors were taken from a young woman who had been exposed to COVID-19.

CDR3 sequence reads: CASSPTNLNTEAFF. The CDR3 DNA follows: TGTGCCAGCTCACCGACAAACCTAAACACTGAAGCTTTCTTT. The chain uses TRBV18 and TRBJ1-1, with no clear D. CDR1 and CDR2 from the germline V gene are KGHSH and LQKENI. V was trimmed by 3 bases and J by 2 bases, leaving 10 bases between them. This CDR3 contains 14 residues.

The chain employs TRBV5-1 and TRBJ2-2; 8 bases are a match to TRBD1. This CDR3 comprises 14 residues. Germline CDR1 and CDR2: SGHRS and YFSETQ. V lost 2 bases and J lost 4; bases outside the gene matches: 1. The chain's CDR3 is CASSLQGGTGELFF. CDR3 nucleotide sequence: TGCGCCAGCAGCTTACAGGGGGGCACCGGGGAGCTGTTTTTT.

In nucleotides, the CDR3 is TGTGCCAGCAGACCCGGGACTAGCGGGTACGAGCAGTACTTC. It encodes CASRPGTSGYEQYF. This chain connects TRBV27 to TRBJ2-7; 12 bases match TRBD2. The junction had 4 bases not matched to a gene; V was cut back by 6 bases and J by 4 bases. CDR1 and CDR2 from the germline V gene are MNHEY and SMNVEV (reference sequence). CDR3 size: 14 residues.

In this sample, this clone turned up once. The rearrangement uses TRBV10-3 and TRBJ1-1; D is ambiguous. V was clipped by 6 bases and J by 0 bases, with 11 bases between them. CDR1 is ENHRY, CDR2 SYGVKD, per germline. This CDR3 has 14 residues. The chain's CDR3 is CAIRPQSMNTEAFF. CDR3 nucleotide sequence: TGTGCCATCAGGCCACAGAGCATGAACACTGAAGCTTTCTTT.

The chain couples TRBV5-4 to TRBJ2-4; TRBD2 aligns across 12 bases. Germline assignment: CDR1 SGHNT and CDR2 YYREEE (reference sequence). Trimming cost V 2 bases and J 12 bases; bases outside gene matches: 6. The CDR3 runs 14 residues. CDR3 DNA: TGTGCCAGCAGCTTTCCTAGCGGGGGGGCCCGTCAGTACTTC. This encodes CASSFPSGGARQYF.

This clone appeared a single time. The rearrangement links TRBV11-2 to TRBJ2-2, with D possibly being TRBD1 (6 bases). Trimming stripped 5 bases from V and 6 bases from J, with 10 bases between. CDR3 length: 13 residues. Germline CDR1 is SGHAT and CDR2 is FQNNGV. Here the CDR3 reads CASSEQGPGELFF. CDR3 nucleotides: TGTGCCAGCAGCGAACAGGGTCCCGGGGAGCTGTTTTTT.

The chain recombines TRBV10-3 with TRBJ1-6, with 7 bases aligning to TRBD1. After removal of 4 bases from V and 9 bases from J, the junction contained 6 bases not matched to a gene. The CDR3 is made up of 14 amino acids. The germline CDR1 and CDR2 sequences are ENHRY and SYGVKD. The CDR3 protein is CAISGAGGSSPLHF. The CDR3 DNA sequence: TGTGCCATCAGTGGGGCAGGGGGAAGTTCACCCCTCCACTTT.

This chain connects TRBV29-1 to TRBJ1-5, with D tentatively TRBD1 (5 bases). Germline V gene sequence: CDR1 SQVTM, CDR2 ANQGSEA. V lost 6 bases and J 7 bases, leaving 16 bases between the germline ends. The CDR3 contains 13 residues. CDR3 protein: CSVAGTPGQPQHF. In DNA form, the CDR3 reads TGCAGCGTCGCCGGGACTCCCGGGCAGCCCCAGCATTTT.

The chain links TRBV5-6 to TRBJ1-1; 12 bases fit TRBD1. The CDR3 totals 16 residues. With V trimmed by 5 bases and J by 1 base, 6 bases remained unmatched. CDR1 is SGHDT, CDR2 YYEEEE, per germline. The CDR3 DNA reads as TGTGCCAGCAGTTACGGGACAGGGGGCTGGAACACTGAAGCTTTCTTT. This sequence encodes CASSYGTGGWNTEAFF.

The chain carries TRBV15 and TRBJ2-7; a weak D match, TRBD2 (6 bases). Germline-derived CDR1 and CDR2 are LNHNV and YYDKDF (reference sequence). The CDR3 is 14 amino acids. The ends were cut back, 4 bases at V and 3 bases at J, with 13 bases in the middle. The CDR3 region has the DNA TGTGCCACCAGCATTCAAGAGGGACTCTACGAGCAGTACTTC. It codes for CATSIQEGLYEQYF.

The CDR3 protein is CARTPGLAGGLNTGELFF. CDR3 in DNA: TGTGCCCGTACCCCGGGACTAGCGGGGGGGTTGAACACCGGGGAGCTGTTTTTT. The J gene is TRBJ2-2, the V gene TRBV30; 16 bases match TRBD2. Germline CDR1 and CDR2: GTSNPN and SVGIG (reference sequence). Trimming at V came to 8 bases and at J to 1 base, leaving 10 bases not matched to a gene. The CDR3 is 18 amino acids.

This clone came up a few times. The chain recombines TRBV9 with TRBJ2-7, with 7 bases fitting TRBD1. This CDR3 region has 15 residues. Germline CDR1 is SGDLS and CDR2 is YYNGEE. V dropped 3 bases and J dropped 0; count of bases not matched to a gene: 6. CDR3 DNA sequence: TGTGCCAGCAGCGGTGGACAGGTTAGCTCCTACGAGCAGTACTTC. Its protein is CASSGGQVSSYEQYF. Full variable domain (missing parts from reference TRBV9 and TRBJ2-7): DSGVTQTPKHLITATGQRVTLRCSPRSGDLSVYWYQQSLDQGLQFLIQYYNGEERAKGNILERFSAQQFPDLHSELNLSSLELGDSALYFCASSGGQVSSYEQYFGPGTRLTVT.

The V call is TRBV10-1, the J call TRBJ1-1; 7 nucleotides align to TRBD1. This CDR3 region has 14 residues. Trimming at V came to 3 bases and at J to 2 bases, leaving 3 bases not matched to a gene. CDR1 is WNHNN, CDR2 SYGVQD, per germline (reference sequence). Here the CDR3 DNA reads TGCGCCAGCAGTGACGGACAGGTCAACACTGAAGCTTTCTTT. It specifies CASSDGQVNTEAFF.

J is TRBJ1-2 and V is TRBV28, with 9 positions matching TRBD1. The germline CDR1 and CDR2 sequences are MDHEN and SYDVKM. Unmatched junction bases numbered 5, after V lost 7 bases and J lost 8 bases. This CDR3 has 12 amino acids. Here the CDR3 reads CASNSDRGGYTF. The CDR3 DNA follows: TGTGCCAGCAACTCGGACAGGGGCGGCTACACCTTC.

Written as DNA, the CDR3 is TGTGCCAGCAGTTCCCCGGACAGGGAGAACACTGAAGCTTTCTTT. This encodes CASSSPDRENTEAFF. This rearrangement joins TRBV28 to TRBJ1-1, with 8 bases matching TRBD1. Germline values: CDR1 MDHEN, CDR2 SYDVKM. Losses at the gene ends were 4 bases for V and 1 base for J; bases not matched to a gene: 5. The CDR3 spans 15 residues.

The chain uses TRBV7-2 and TRBJ2-1; 9 nucleotides align to TRBD2. V dropped 3 bases and J dropped 9; count of bases not matched to a gene: 6. CDR1 and CDR2 (germline): SGHTA, FQGNSA. The CDR3 is 14 residues long. The chain's CDR3 is CASSFSGSLGEQFF. The CDR3, as DNA: TGTGCCAGCAGCTTTAGCGGGAGTCTTGGTGAGCAGTTCTTC. The full variable domain, completed using reference TRBV7-2 and TRBJ2-1, is GAGVSQSPSNKVTEKGKDVELRCDPISGHTALYWYRQSLGQGLEFLIYFQGNSAPDKSGLPSDRFSAERTGGSVSTLTIQRTQQEDSAVYLCASSFSGSLGEQFFGPGTRLTVL.

V and J are TRBV10-3 and TRBJ2-1; 13 bases agree with TRBD2. The CDR3 contains 17 residues. Trimming cost V 3 bases and J 5 bases; bases outside gene matches: 7. CDR1 and CDR2 from the germline V gene are ENHRY and SYGVKD. The CDR3 nucleotides are TGTGCCATCAGTGACACTACTAGCGGGGGGGACCACAATGAGCAGTTCTTC. This codes for CAISDTTSGGDHNEQFF.

The J gene is TRBJ2-1, the V gene TRBV15; the match to TRBD2 covers 15 bases. The CDR3 is made up of 16 amino acids. The junction had 5 bases not matched to a gene; V was cut back by 4 bases and J by 7 bases. Looked up from germline, CDR1 is LNHNV and CDR2 is YYDKDF (reference sequence). The CDR3 coding sequence is TGTGCCACCAGCAAAAGGGGACTAGCGGGGGGTAATGAGCAGTTCTTC. Translation gives CATSKRGLAGGNEQFF.

The chain's CDR3 is CASSPQGQGSFNEKLFF. The CDR3 nucleotides are TGTGCCAGCTCACCACAAGGACAGGGGTCATTTAATGAAAAACTGTTTTTT. The chain carries TRBV18 and TRBJ1-4; the match to TRBD1 covers 9 bases. The junction had 7 bases not matched to a gene; V was cut back by 1 base and J by 4 bases. CDR1 and CDR2 (germline): KGHSH, LQKENI. This CDR3 has 17 amino acids. Complete variable domain (other parts from reference TRBV18 and TRBJ1-4): NAGVMQNPRHLVRRRGQEARLRCSPMKGHSHVYWYRQLPEEGLKFMVYLQKENIIDESGMPKERFSAEFPKEGPSILRIQQVVRGDSAAYFCASSPQGQGSFNEKLFFGSGTQLSVL.